These 19 T cell receptor beta chains came from one sample sequenced in a study of blood T cell repertoires in COVID-19. TCRdb's table, derived via immunoSEQ multiplex PCR, lists solely in-frame clones and lacks some. The repertoire holds tens of thousands of clones, with roughly 86% as singletons. Sequencing input: peripheral blood. All receptors derive from a human donor in a cohort sampled during active COVID-19.

The chain uses TRBV2 and TRBJ1-2, with TRBD1 matching over 9 bases. The CDR3 extends over 14 amino acids. V gave up 3 bases and J gave up 5 bases; unmatched junction bases: 4. Germline CDR1 and CDR2: SNHLY and FYNNEI. The CDR3 DNA reads as TGTGCCAGCAGTGATTGGGACAGGGCTTATGGCTACACCTTC. Amino acids: CASSDWDRAYGYTF.

This chain uses TRBV6-6 with TRBJ2-5, with TRBD1 matching over 7 bases. The germline CDR1 and CDR2 sequences are MNHNY and SVGAGI (reference sequence). V was pared by 4 bases and J by 5 bases, with 1 base of the junction left unmatched. The CDR3 totals 12 residues. The chain's CDR3 is CASSLDRETQYF. In DNA, the CDR3 is TGTGCCAGCAGTTTGGACAGGGAGACCCAGTACTTC.

The rearrangement uses TRBV5-1 and TRBJ2-7; D might be TRBD2 (7 bases). Trimming removed 4 bases at V and 4 bases at J, with 21 bases between. CDR3 length: 16 residues. CDR1 is SGHRS, CDR2 YFSETQ, per germline. The CDR3 loop is CASSGGLGGRQYEQYF. In DNA form, the CDR3 reads TGCGCCAGCAGCGGAGGACTAGGGGGGAGGCAATACGAGCAGTACTTC.

The chain uses TRBV19 and TRBJ2-6; D remains unclear. The CDR3 is 15 amino acids. Trimming shortened V by 3 bases and J by 1 base, and 7 bases separated the two germline ends. Looked up from germline, CDR1 is LNHDA and CDR2 is SQIVND (reference sequence). CDR3 sequence: CASSMSGSGANVLTF. The CDR3 DNA is TGTGCCAGTAGTATGTCCGGTTCTGGGGCCAACGTCCTGACTTTC.

As DNA, the CDR3 is TGCGCCAGCAGCCCGAACACAGGGGTCTTTTGGTATGGCTACACCTTC. Its protein product is CASSPNTGVFWYGYTF. This chain connects TRBV5-1 to TRBJ1-2, with 7 bases that match TRBD1. CDR1 SGHRS and CDR2 YFSETQ come from the germline V gene. Trimming took 4 bases from V and 5 from J; bases not matched to a gene: 14. The CDR3 consists of 16 residues.

The V gene is TRBV2, the J gene TRBJ1-4; possible D gene TRBD1, 6 bases. Germline CDR1 reads SNHLY; CDR2 reads FYNNEI. The length of the CDR3 is 14 residues. The ends were cut back, 6 bases at V and 2 bases at J, with 10 bases in the middle. CDR3 region: CASRVGHTNEKLFF. The CDR3 DNA reads as TGTGCCAGCAGAGTGGGACATACTAATGAAAAACTGTTTTTT.

The chain recombines TRBV6-6 with TRBJ1-3; 10 bases map to TRBD1. J lost 1 base, V lost 2 bases, and 2 bases had no gene match. The CDR3 length is 16 residues. Germline loops: CDR1 MNHNY, CDR2 SVGAGI (reference sequence). The CDR3 loop is CASSYRQGASGNTIYF. The CDR3 nucleotides read TGTGCCAGCAGTTACAGACAGGGGGCGTCTGGAAACACCATATATTTT.

The rearrangement links TRBV28 to TRBJ2-3, with D uncertain. Germline CDR1 is MDHEN and CDR2 is SYDVKM. V was clipped by 1 base and J by 3 bases, with 5 bases between them. The length of the CDR3 is 13 residues. The CDR3 region has the DNA TGTGCCAGCAGTTTATTTCGGACAGATACGCAGTATTTT. This translates into CASSLFRTDTQYF.

V and J are TRBV4-2 and TRBJ2-1; D remains ambiguous. The CDR3 consists of 13 residues. V lost 2 bases to trimming and J lost 7 bases, with 9 bases between them. Germline V CDR1 and CDR2: LGHNA, YNFKEQ. The CDR3 region is CASSQPSRNEQFF. The CDR3 DNA follows: TGTGCCAGCAGCCAACCCTCTAGGAATGAGCAGTTCTTC.

V and J are TRBV7-9 and TRBJ1-2; D may be TRBD1 (6 bases). Germline-derived CDR1 and CDR2 are SEHNR and FQNEAQ (reference sequence). With 1 base removed from V and 6 bases from J, the gap between germline ends came to 9 bases. This CDR3 has 13 amino acids. The CDR3 nucleotides are TGTGCCAGCAGCTTAGGAGAGGGGGATGGCTACACCTTC. Its translation: CASSLGEGDGYTF.

The chain joins TRBV18 to TRBJ2-5, with D perhaps matching TRBD1 (5 bases). CDR3 size: 14 residues. V lost 1 base and J lost 1, with 7 bases in between. Germline V CDR1 and CDR2: KGHSH, LQKENI. The CDR3 here is CASSPQGRQETQYF. As DNA, the CDR3 is TGTGCCAGCTCACCACAGGGGCGCCAAGAGACCCAGTACTTC.

The genes are TRBV24-1 and TRBJ2-2, with 8 bases that match TRBD1. The CDR3 extends over 18 amino acids. J was trimmed by 2 bases and V by 1 base; bases with no gene match: 8. Germline V gives CDR1 KGHDR, CDR2 SFDVKD. This chain's CDR3 is CATSDLKPDRGNTGELFF. Here the CDR3 DNA reads TGTGCCACCAGTGATTTAAAGCCAGACAGGGGAAACACCGGGGAGCTGTTTTTT.

The chain carries TRBV6-5 and TRBJ2-7; 7 positions agree with TRBD1. With V trimmed by 4 bases and J by 5 bases, 8 bases remained unmatched. CDR3 size: 14 residues. Germline lookup yields CDR1 MNHEY and CDR2 SVGAGI. The CDR3 here is CASSFDRVRNEQYF. In nucleotides, the CDR3 is TGTGCCAGCAGTTTCGACAGGGTGAGGAACGAGCAGTACTTC.

The chain uses TRBV11-1 and TRBJ2-1; D is possibly TRBD1 (5 bases). CDR3 length equals 16 residues. The V gene's germline CDR1 is SGHAT and CDR2 FQDESV (reference sequence). The V and J ends lost 3 bases and 4 bases respectively, with 16 bases between them. Here the CDR3 DNA reads TGTGCCAGCAGCTTGGGCAGCAGGGTGACTTACAATGAGCAGTTCTTC. It specifies CASSLGSRVTYNEQFF.

The rearrangement joins TRBV2 to TRBJ2-1; 8 positions match TRBD1. The germline CDR1 and CDR2 sequences are SNHLY and FYNNEI. The CDR3 has 16 amino acids. Unmatched junction bases numbered 10, after V lost 2 bases and J lost 7 bases. CDR3 DNA sequence: TGTGCCAGCAGTGAAAGGCCAGGGGGCAAGGGGAATGAGCAGTTCTTC. Translated: CASSERPGGKGNEQFF.

J is TRBJ1-5 and V is TRBV9, with D perhaps matching TRBD1 (6 bases). CDR3 size: 15 residues. The V gene lost 0 bases and the J gene lost 5 bases, with 12 bases spanning the gap. Germline V gives CDR1 SGDLS, CDR2 YYNGEE. The CDR3: CASSVAPTGDQPQHF. The CDR3 DNA follows: TGTGCCAGCAGCGTAGCTCCGACAGGAGATCAGCCCCAGCATTTT.

There are a few counts of this clone. This chain connects TRBV11-3 to TRBJ2-3, with D maybe TRBD1 (6 bases). From germline, CDR1 is SGHNT and CDR2 YENEEA. V lost 5 bases and J lost 0, with 12 bases in between. This CDR3 spans 15 amino acids. CDR3 amino acids: CASSHQGISTDTQYF. The CDR3 nucleotides are TGTGCCAGCAGCCACCAGGGGATTAGCACAGATACGCAGTATTTT.

The chain is built from TRBV4-2 and TRBJ1-4; D is undetermined. Germline CDR1 and CDR2: LGHNA and YNFKEQ. This CDR3 is 12 amino acids long. Trimming shortened V by 1 base and J by 7 bases, and 4 bases separated the two germline ends. CDR3 bases: TGTGCCAGCAGCCAAGCCTCTGAAAAACTGTTTTTT. Its translation: CASSQASEKLFF.

The chain uses TRBV5-1 and TRBJ2-1, with 8 positions matching TRBD2. Per germline, CDR1 SGHRS and CDR2 YFSETQ. V lost 0 bases and J lost 1; bases outside the gene matches: 3. This CDR3 spans 16 amino acids. CDR3: CASSLGGGRSYNEQFF. The DNA of the CDR3 is TGCGCCAGCAGCTTGGGCGGCGGGAGGTCCTACAATGAGCAGTTCTTC. Variable domain in full (rest from reference TRBV5-1 and TRBJ2-1): KAGVTQTPRYLIKTRGQQVTLSCSPISGHRSVSWYQQTPGQGLQFLFEYFSETQRNKGNFPGRFSGRQFSNSRSEMNVSTLELGDSALYLCASSLGGGRSYNEQFFGPGTRLTVL.